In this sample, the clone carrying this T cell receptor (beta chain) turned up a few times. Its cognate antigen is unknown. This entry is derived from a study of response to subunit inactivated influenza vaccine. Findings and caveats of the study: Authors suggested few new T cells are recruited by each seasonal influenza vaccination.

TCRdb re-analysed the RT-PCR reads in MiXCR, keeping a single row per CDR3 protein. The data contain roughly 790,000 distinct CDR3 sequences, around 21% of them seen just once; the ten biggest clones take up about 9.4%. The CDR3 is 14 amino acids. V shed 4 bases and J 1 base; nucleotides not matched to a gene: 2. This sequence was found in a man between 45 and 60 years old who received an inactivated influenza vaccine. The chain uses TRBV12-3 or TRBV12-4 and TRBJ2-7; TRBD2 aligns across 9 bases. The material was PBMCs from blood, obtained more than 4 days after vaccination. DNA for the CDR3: TGTGCCAGCAGTTGGCGGGGGGGTTCCTACGAGCAGTACTTC. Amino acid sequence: CASSWRGGSYEQYF.